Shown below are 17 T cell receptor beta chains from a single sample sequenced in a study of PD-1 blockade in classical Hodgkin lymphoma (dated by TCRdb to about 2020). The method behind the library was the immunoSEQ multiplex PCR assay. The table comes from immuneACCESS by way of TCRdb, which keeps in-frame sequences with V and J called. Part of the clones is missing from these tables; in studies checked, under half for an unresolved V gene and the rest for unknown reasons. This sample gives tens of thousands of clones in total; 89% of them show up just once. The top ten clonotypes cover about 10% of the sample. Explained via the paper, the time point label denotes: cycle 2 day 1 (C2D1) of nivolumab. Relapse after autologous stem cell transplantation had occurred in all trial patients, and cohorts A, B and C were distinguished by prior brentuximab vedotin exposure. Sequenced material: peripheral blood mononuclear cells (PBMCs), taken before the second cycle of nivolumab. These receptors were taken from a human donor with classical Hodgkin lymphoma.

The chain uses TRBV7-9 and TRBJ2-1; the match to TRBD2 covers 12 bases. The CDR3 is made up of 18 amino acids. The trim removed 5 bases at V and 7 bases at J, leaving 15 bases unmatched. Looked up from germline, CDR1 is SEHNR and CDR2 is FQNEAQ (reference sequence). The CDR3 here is CASSPPPSGGAGGNEQFF. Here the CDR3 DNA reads TGTGCCAGCAGCCCCCCCCCTAGCGGGGGGGCCGGGGGGAATGAGCAGTTCTTC.

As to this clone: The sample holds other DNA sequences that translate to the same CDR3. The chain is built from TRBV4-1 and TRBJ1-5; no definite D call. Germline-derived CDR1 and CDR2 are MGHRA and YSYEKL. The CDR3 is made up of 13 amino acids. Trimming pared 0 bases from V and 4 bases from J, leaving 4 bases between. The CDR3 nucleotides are TGCGCCAGCAGCCAAGATCTGAATCAGCCCCAGCATTTT. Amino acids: CASSQDLNQPQHF.

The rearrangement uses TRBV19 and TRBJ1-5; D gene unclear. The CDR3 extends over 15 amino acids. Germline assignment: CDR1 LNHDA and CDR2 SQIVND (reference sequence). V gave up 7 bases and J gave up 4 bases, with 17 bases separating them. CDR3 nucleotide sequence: TGTGCCAGTAACCCCCGGGCCCTAACAAATCAGCCCCAGCATTTT. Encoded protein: CASNPRALTNQPQHF.

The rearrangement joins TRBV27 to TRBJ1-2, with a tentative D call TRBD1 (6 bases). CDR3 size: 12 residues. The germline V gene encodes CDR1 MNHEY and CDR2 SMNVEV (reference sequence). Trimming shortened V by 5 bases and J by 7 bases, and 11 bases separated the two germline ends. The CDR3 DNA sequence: TGTGCCAGCAGTCCCAGGGGTGGTGGCTACACCTTC. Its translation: CASSPRGGGYTF.

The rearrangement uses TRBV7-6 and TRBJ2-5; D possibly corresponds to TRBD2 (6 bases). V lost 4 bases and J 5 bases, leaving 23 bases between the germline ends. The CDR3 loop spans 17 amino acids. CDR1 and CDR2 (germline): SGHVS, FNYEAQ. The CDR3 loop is CASSYHPGAGSGETQYF. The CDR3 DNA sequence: TGTGCCAGCAGCTATCACCCTGGGGCGGGGTCAGGGGAGACCCAGTACTTC.

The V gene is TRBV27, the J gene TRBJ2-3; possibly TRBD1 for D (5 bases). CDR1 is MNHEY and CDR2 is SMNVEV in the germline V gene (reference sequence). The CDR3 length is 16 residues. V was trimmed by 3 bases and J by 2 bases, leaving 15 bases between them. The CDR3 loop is CASSLYRQRHTDTQYF. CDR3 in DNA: TGTGCCAGCAGTTTGTACCGACAGAGACACACAGATACGCAGTATTTT.

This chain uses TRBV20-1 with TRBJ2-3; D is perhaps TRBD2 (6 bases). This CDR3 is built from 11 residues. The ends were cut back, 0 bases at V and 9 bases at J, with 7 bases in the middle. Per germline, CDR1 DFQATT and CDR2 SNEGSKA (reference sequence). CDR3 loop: CSARDSGTQYF. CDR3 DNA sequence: TGCAGTGCTAGAGATAGCGGCACGCAGTATTTT.

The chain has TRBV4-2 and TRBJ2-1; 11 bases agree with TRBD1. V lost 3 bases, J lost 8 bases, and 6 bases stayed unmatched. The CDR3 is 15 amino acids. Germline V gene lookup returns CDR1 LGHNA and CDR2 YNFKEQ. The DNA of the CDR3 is TGTGCCAGCAGCCAGCCCGGGACAGGGGGTCATGAGCAGTTCTTC. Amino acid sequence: CASSQPGTGGHEQFF.

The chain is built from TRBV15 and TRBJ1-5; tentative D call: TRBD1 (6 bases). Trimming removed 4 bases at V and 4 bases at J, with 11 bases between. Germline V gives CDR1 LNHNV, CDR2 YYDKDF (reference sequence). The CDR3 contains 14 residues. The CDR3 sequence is CATSKTDRNQPQHF. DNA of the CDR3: TGTGCCACCAGCAAAACGGACAGAAATCAGCCCCAGCATTTT. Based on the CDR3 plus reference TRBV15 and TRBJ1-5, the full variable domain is DAMVIQNPRYQVTQFGKPVTLSCSQTLNHNVMYWYQQKSSQAPKLLFHYYDKDFNNEADTPDNFQSRRPNTSFCFLDIRSPGLGDTAMYLCATSKTDRNQPQHFGDGTRLSIL.

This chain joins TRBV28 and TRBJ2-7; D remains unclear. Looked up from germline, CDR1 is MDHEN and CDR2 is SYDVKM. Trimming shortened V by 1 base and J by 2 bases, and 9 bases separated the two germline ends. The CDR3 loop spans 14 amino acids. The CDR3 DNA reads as TGTGCCAGCAGTTTATTTTTCGACACCTACGAGCAGTACTTC. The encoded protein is CASSLFFDTYEQYF.

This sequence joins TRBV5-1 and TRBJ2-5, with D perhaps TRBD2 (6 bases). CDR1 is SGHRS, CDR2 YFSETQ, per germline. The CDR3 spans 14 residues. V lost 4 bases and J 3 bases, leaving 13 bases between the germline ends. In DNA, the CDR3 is TGCGCCAGCAGCCCATCGGGAGCCGAAGAGACCCAGTACTTC. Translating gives CASSPSGAEETQYF.

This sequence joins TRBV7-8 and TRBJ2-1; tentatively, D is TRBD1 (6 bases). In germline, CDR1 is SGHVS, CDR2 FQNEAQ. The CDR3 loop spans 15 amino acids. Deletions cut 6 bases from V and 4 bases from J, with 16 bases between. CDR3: CASSSPLGQYNEQFF. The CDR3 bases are TGTGCCAGCAGTTCTCCCTTAGGACAGTACAATGAGCAGTTCTTC.

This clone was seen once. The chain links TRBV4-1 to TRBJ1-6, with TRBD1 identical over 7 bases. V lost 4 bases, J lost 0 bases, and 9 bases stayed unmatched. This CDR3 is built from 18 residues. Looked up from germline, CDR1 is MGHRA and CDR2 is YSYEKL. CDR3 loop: CASSPRDSQSSYNSPLHF. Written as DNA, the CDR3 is TGCGCCAGCAGCCCCCGGGACAGCCAGAGCTCCTATAATTCACCCCTCCACTTT.

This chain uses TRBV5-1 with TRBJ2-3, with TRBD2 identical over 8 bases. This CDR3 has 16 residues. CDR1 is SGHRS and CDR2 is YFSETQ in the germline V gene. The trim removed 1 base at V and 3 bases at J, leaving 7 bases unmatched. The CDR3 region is CASSLRGRFETDTQYF. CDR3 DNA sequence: TGCGCCAGCAGCTTGCGCGGGAGGTTTGAAACAGATACGCAGTATTTT.

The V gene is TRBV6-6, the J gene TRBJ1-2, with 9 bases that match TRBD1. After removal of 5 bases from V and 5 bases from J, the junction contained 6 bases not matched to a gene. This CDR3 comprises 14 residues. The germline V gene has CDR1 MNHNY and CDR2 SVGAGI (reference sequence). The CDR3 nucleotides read TGTGCCAGCAGTCAGACAGGGGGTATATATGGCTACACCTTC. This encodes CASSQTGGIYGYTF.

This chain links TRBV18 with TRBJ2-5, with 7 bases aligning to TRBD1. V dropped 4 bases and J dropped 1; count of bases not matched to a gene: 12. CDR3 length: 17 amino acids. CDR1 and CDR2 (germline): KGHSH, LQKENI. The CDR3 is CASSLLTGAQGQETQYF. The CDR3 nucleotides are TGTGCCAGCTCACTCCTCACAGGGGCGCAGGGCCAAGAGACCCAGTACTTC.

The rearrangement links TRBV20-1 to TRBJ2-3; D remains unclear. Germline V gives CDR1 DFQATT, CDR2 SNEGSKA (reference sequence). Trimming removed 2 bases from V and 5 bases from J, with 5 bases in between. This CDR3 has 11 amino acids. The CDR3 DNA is TGCAGTGCTAGATCGGGAGATACGCAGTATTTT. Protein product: CSARSGDTQYF.